The rows below give T cell receptor beta chains drawn from one sample of a study of blood T cell repertoires in COVID-19. Here immunoSEQ multiplex PCR was the method, and the copy in TCRdb shows in-frame clones only, minus some. The sample lists some 250,000 clones, 86% occurring once. What was sequenced was peripheral blood. The source is a man aged 30 to 45 who had recovered from COVID-19. Both conserved end residues are part of each CDR3. Each record gives: D gene, J gene, V gene, clone size, CDR3 protein, CDR3 DNA. D genes are given only for firm matches. Where a row states a size, it is once, few, many or the class of an expanded clone; other rows omit it.

d_call: TRBD1; j_call: TRBJ1-1; v_call: TRBV5-4; clone_size: -; cdr3_aa: CASSTTGEPEAFF; cdr3_nt: TGTGCCAGCAGCACCACAGGGGAGCCTGAAGCTTTCTTT
d_call: -; j_call: TRBJ2-7; v_call: TRBV3-1/TRBV3-2; clone_size: -; cdr3_aa: CASSPYSRTGTYEQYF; cdr3_nt: TGTGCCAGCAGCCCCTATTCCCGGACGGGGACCTACGAGCAGTACTTC
d_call: -; j_call: TRBJ1-2; v_call: TRBV6-5; clone_size: once; cdr3_aa: CASSYSWQGGGYTF; cdr3_nt: TGTGCCAGCAGTTACTCGTGGCAGGGCGGTGGCTACACCTTC
d_call: TRBD1; j_call: TRBJ2-7; v_call: TRBV7-9; clone_size: -; cdr3_aa: CASSPGTGNYEQYF; cdr3_nt: TGTGCCAGCAGCCCAGGGACAGGTAACTACGAGCAGTACTTC
d_call: TRBD1; j_call: TRBJ1-4; v_call: TRBV19; clone_size: -; cdr3_aa: CASSIDPGQENNEKLFF; cdr3_nt: TGTGCCAGTAGTATAGACCCGGGACAGGAAAATAATGAAAAACTGTTTTTT
d_call: -; j_call: TRBJ2-2; v_call: TRBV15; clone_size: -; cdr3_aa: CATSPRNTGELFF; cdr3_nt: TGTGCCACCAGCCCCAGAAACACCGGGGAGCTGTTTTTT
d_call: TRBD1; j_call: TRBJ1-2; v_call: TRBV6-4; clone_size: -; cdr3_aa: CASSDSTLTGPVSYTF; cdr3_nt: TGTGCCAGCAGTGACTCGACGTTGACAGGGCCCGTTAGCTACACCTTC
d_call: TRBD2; j_call: TRBJ2-5; v_call: TRBV11-2; clone_size: -; cdr3_aa: CASSPGTSGGLDETQYF; cdr3_nt: TGTGCCAGCAGCCCCGGGACTAGCGGGGGTCTTGATGAGACCCAGTACTTC
d_call: -; j_call: TRBJ2-7; v_call: TRBV18; clone_size: -; cdr3_aa: CASSRYNEQYF; cdr3_nt: TGTGCCAGCTCACGTTACAACGAGCAGTACTTC
d_call: -; j_call: TRBJ2-1; v_call: TRBV4-2; clone_size: -; cdr3_aa: CASSQDEALENNEQFF; cdr3_nt: TGTGCCAGCAGCCAAGATGAAGCTCTAGAAAACAATGAGCAGTTCTTC
d_call: -; j_call: TRBJ2-5; v_call: TRBV30; clone_size: -; cdr3_aa: CARAGGETQYF; cdr3_nt: TGTGCGCGGGCTGGGGGGGAGACCCAGTACTTC
d_call: TRBD2; j_call: TRBJ2-2; v_call: TRBV3-1/TRBV3-2; clone_size: -; cdr3_aa: CASSHPGTSVTNTGELFF; cdr3_nt: TGTGCCAGCAGCCATCCCGGGACTAGCGTAACGAACACCGGGGAGCTGTTTTTT
d_call: -; j_call: TRBJ2-3; v_call: TRBV2; clone_size: -; cdr3_aa: CASAPRGADTQYF; cdr3_nt: TGTGCCAGCGCGCCGCGGGGTGCAGATACGCAGTATTTT
d_call: -; j_call: TRBJ1-2; v_call: TRBV27; clone_size: -; cdr3_aa: CASSTTGNYGYTF; cdr3_nt: TGTGCCAGCAGTACTACTGGTAACTATGGCTACACCTTC
d_call: TRBD1; j_call: TRBJ1-1; v_call: TRBV5-1; clone_size: many; cdr3_aa: CASSLRQGAGTEAFF; cdr3_nt: TGCGCCAGCAGCTTGCGCCAGGGGGCCGGCACTGAAGCTTTCTTT
d_call: -; j_call: TRBJ1-1; v_call: TRBV9; clone_size: -; cdr3_aa: CASSVEAELNTEAFF; cdr3_nt: TGTGCCAGCAGCGTAGAGGCGGAATTGAACACTGAAGCTTTCTTT
d_call: -; j_call: TRBJ2-1; v_call: TRBV11-3; clone_size: few; cdr3_aa: CASSPRRGAGDNEQFF; cdr3_nt: TGTGCCAGCAGCCCCCGACGTGGGGCTGGAGACAATGAGCAGTTCTTC
d_call: -; j_call: TRBJ1-1; v_call: TRBV5-1; clone_size: -; cdr3_aa: CASSLEYGPGSGTEAFF; cdr3_nt: TGCGCCAGCAGCTTGGAATATGGACCGGGGTCGGGCACTGAAGCTTTCTTT
d_call: TRBD1; j_call: TRBJ2-7; v_call: TRBV11-3; clone_size: -; cdr3_aa: CASSRGQGANEQYF; cdr3_nt: TGTGCCAGCAGCCGGGGACAGGGGGCCAACGAGCAGTACTTC
d_call: TRBD1; j_call: TRBJ1-6; v_call: TRBV6-6; clone_size: -; cdr3_aa: CASSYSTGGSSPLHF; cdr3_nt: TGTGCCAGCAGTTACTCGACAGGGGGCAGCTCACCCCTCCACTTT
d_call: TRBD1; j_call: TRBJ2-5; v_call: TRBV6-5; clone_size: -; cdr3_aa: CASGLGTGRETQYF; cdr3_nt: TGTGCCAGCGGGCTTGGGACAGGGAGGGAGACCCAGTACTTC
d_call: TRBD1; j_call: TRBJ2-1; v_call: TRBV5-8; clone_size: -; cdr3_aa: CASSSGTVSYNEQFF; cdr3_nt: TGTGCCAGCAGCTCCGGGACAGTTTCCTACAATGAGCAGTTCTTC
d_call: -; j_call: TRBJ2-7; v_call: TRBV7-2; clone_size: -; cdr3_aa: CASSSNPGQSSYEQYF; cdr3_nt: TGTGCCAGCAGTTCTAATCCCGGACAGAGCTCCTACGAGCAGTACTTC
d_call: TRBD1; j_call: TRBJ1-1; v_call: TRBV11-2; clone_size: -; cdr3_aa: CASSWDSTMNTEAFF; cdr3_nt: TGTGCCAGCAGTTGGGACAGTACTATGAACACTGAAGCTTTCTTT
d_call: -; j_call: TRBJ1-2; v_call: TRBV9; clone_size: -; cdr3_aa: CASSPRSTGLNYGYTF; cdr3_nt: TGTGCCAGCAGCCCCCGCTCGACAGGCCTTAACTATGGCTACACCTTC
d_call: TRBD1; j_call: TRBJ1-1; v_call: TRBV12-5; clone_size: -; cdr3_aa: CASGLPRTSTGGRSEAFF; cdr3_nt: TGTGCTAGTGGTTTGCCCCGAACCTCGACAGGGGGTAGGTCGGAAGCTTTCTTT
d_call: TRBD2; j_call: TRBJ2-3; v_call: TRBV6-4; clone_size: once; cdr3_aa: CASSEERGGTDTQYF; cdr3_nt: TGTGCCAGCAGTGAAGAGCGGGGGGGCACAGATACGCAGTATTTT
d_call: -; j_call: TRBJ1-6; v_call: TRBV25-1; clone_size: -; cdr3_aa: CASSDSPHSPLHF; cdr3_nt: TGTGCCAGCAGTGACTCTCCCCATTCACCCCTCCACTTT
d_call: TRBD1; j_call: TRBJ2-5; v_call: TRBV6-5; clone_size: -; cdr3_aa: CASSTGQHREAQYF; cdr3_nt: TGTGCCAGCAGTACGGGACAGCACCGAGAGGCCCAGTACTTC
d_call: -; j_call: TRBJ1-1; v_call: TRBV27; clone_size: once; cdr3_aa: CASILPIRGGLDTEAFF; cdr3_nt: TGTGCCAGCATTCTTCCCATTAGGGGGGGGTTAGATACTGAAGCTTTCTTT
d_call: -; j_call: TRBJ2-5; v_call: TRBV1; clone_size: -; cdr3_aa: CTSARLASNQETQYF; cdr3_nt: TGCACCAGCGCGAGACTAGCGTCAAACCAAGAGACCCAGTACTTC
d_call: -; j_call: TRBJ2-7; v_call: TRBV5-1; clone_size: -; cdr3_aa: CASSLDSGWPGERGQYF; cdr3_nt: TGCGCCAGCAGCTTGGACTCAGGCTGGCCAGGGGAGAGGGGGCAGTACTTC
d_call: -; j_call: TRBJ2-7; v_call: TRBV6-6; clone_size: -; cdr3_aa: CASSYQRVAVSYEQYF; cdr3_nt: TGTGCCAGCAGTTATCAGAGGGTGGCAGTATCCTACGAGCAGTACTTC
d_call: -; j_call: TRBJ1-1; v_call: TRBV13; clone_size: -; cdr3_aa: CASSLGEQGPFTEAFF; cdr3_nt: TGTGCCAGCAGCTTAGGGGAACAGGGTCCTTTCACTGAAGCTTTCTTT
d_call: -; j_call: TRBJ1-1; v_call: TRBV7-6; clone_size: -; cdr3_aa: CASSSLYGVNTEAFF; cdr3_nt: TGTGCCAGCAGCTCGCTTTACGGTGTGAACACTGAAGCTTTCTTT
d_call: -; j_call: TRBJ2-7; v_call: TRBV19; clone_size: -; cdr3_aa: CASSISRQSYEQYF; cdr3_nt: TGTGCCAGTAGTATCTCGCGACAGTCCTACGAGCAGTACTTC
d_call: -; j_call: TRBJ1-1; v_call: TRBV6-1; clone_size: -; cdr3_aa: CASSEEAWGERTEAFF; cdr3_nt: TGTGCCAGCAGTGAAGAGGCGTGGGGGGAGCGCACTGAAGCTTTCTTT
d_call: TRBD1; j_call: TRBJ2-7; v_call: TRBV19; clone_size: many; cdr3_aa: CASRGQGPGEQYF; cdr3_nt: TGTGCCAGTAGGGGACAGGGACCCGGGGAGCAGTACTTC
d_call: -; j_call: TRBJ2-2; v_call: TRBV12-5; clone_size: -; cdr3_aa: CASGLDQAGELFF; cdr3_nt: TGTGCTAGTGGTTTGGATCAGGCCGGGGAGCTGTTTTTT
d_call: -; j_call: TRBJ2-6; v_call: TRBV29-1; clone_size: -; cdr3_aa: CSVEKGGTSGANVLTF; cdr3_nt: TGCAGCGTTGAGAAGGGAGGAACTTCTGGGGCCAACGTCCTGACTTTC
d_call: -; j_call: TRBJ2-1; v_call: TRBV7-5; clone_size: -; cdr3_aa: CARSLCRGGIYNEQFF; cdr3_nt: TGTGCCAGAAGCTTGTGCCGCGGGGGCATTTACAATGAGCAGTTCTTC
d_call: -; j_call: TRBJ2-7; v_call: TRBV5-5; clone_size: -; cdr3_aa: CASSLTPYEQYF; cdr3_nt: TGTGCCAGCAGCTTGACACCCTACGAGCAGTACTTC
d_call: TRBD2; j_call: TRBJ2-3; v_call: TRBV5-1; clone_size: -; cdr3_aa: CASSLDSGGLSTDTQYF; cdr3_nt: TGCGCCAGCAGCCTCGATAGCGGGGGCCTTAGCACAGATACGCAGTATTTT
d_call: -; j_call: TRBJ1-2; v_call: TRBV12-1; clone_size: -; cdr3_aa: CASSQGTGKGNYGYTF; cdr3_nt: TGTGCCAGCAGCCAAGGGACAGGGAAAGGGAACTATGGCTACACCTTC
d_call: -; j_call: TRBJ1-2; v_call: TRBV6-5; clone_size: -; cdr3_aa: CASIRGSGYGYTF; cdr3_nt: TGTGCCAGCATACGGGGGTCAGGCTATGGCTACACCTTC
d_call: -; j_call: TRBJ1-1; v_call: TRBV19; clone_size: -; cdr3_aa: CASSIATRAGNTEAFF; cdr3_nt: TGTGCCAGTAGTATAGCAACCAGGGCCGGGAACACTGAAGCTTTCTTT
d_call: TRBD2; j_call: TRBJ2-1; v_call: TRBV3-1/TRBV3-2; clone_size: -; cdr3_aa: CASSDRSSGYNEQFF; cdr3_nt: TGTGCCAGCAGCGACCGCAGTAGCGGGTACAATGAGCAGTTCTTC
d_call: TRBD1; j_call: TRBJ2-7; v_call: TRBV5-1; clone_size: -; cdr3_aa: CASAFGQGKEQYF; cdr3_nt: TGCGCCAGCGCCTTCGGACAGGGGAAAGAGCAGTACTTC
d_call: TRBD2; j_call: TRBJ2-3; v_call: TRBV19; clone_size: few; cdr3_aa: CASSPGGRDTQYF; cdr3_nt: TGTGCCAGCTCTCCCGGGGGGAGAGATACGCAGTATTTT
d_call: -; j_call: TRBJ1-2; v_call: TRBV19; clone_size: -; cdr3_aa: CASSSSTGSGYTF; cdr3_nt: TGTGCCAGTAGTTCGTCAACAGGGAGTGGCTACACCTTC
d_call: -; j_call: TRBJ1-1; v_call: TRBV10-3; clone_size: -; cdr3_aa: CAISLGWGELNTEAFF; cdr3_nt: TGTGCCATCAGCCTAGGTTGGGGAGAGTTAAACACTGAAGCTTTCTTT
d_call: TRBD1; j_call: TRBJ1-2; v_call: TRBV5-1; clone_size: -; cdr3_aa: CASSLTSGQAIRYGYTF; cdr3_nt: TGCGCCAGCAGCTTGACTTCGGGACAGGCCATCCGCTATGGCTACACCTTC
d_call: -; j_call: TRBJ2-3; v_call: TRBV5-1; clone_size: -; cdr3_aa: CASSLRLNTDTQYF; cdr3_nt: TGCGCCAGCAGCTTGCGACTTAACACAGATACGCAGTATTTT
d_call: -; j_call: TRBJ1-4; v_call: TRBV6-5; clone_size: -; cdr3_aa: CASRYDSNEKLFF; cdr3_nt: TGTGCCAGCAGATATGACAGCAATGAAAAACTGTTTTTT